This TCR beta chain was retrieved from a study of blood T cell repertoires in COVID-19. Study in general: The cDNA or gDNA used as material had been derived from T cells, B-cell-depleted T cells, or PBMCs.

Original methodology: Nucleated cell number was recorded as an estimate derived from reference gene primer amplification. TCRdb's copy holds only in-frame clones and misses some; the assay was immunoSEQ multiplex PCR. V and J calls and clone size are those listed in that table; D and trimming were worked out from the DNA. The data show approximately 300,000 clones, about 89% seen once. V was trimmed by 5 bases and J by 1 base, leaving 11 bases between them. The CDR3 extends over 15 amino acids. The germline V gene has CDR1 MRHNA and CDR2 SNTAGT. Sequenced input: peripheral blood. The clonotype originates from a man between 25 and 39 years old with acute or convalescent COVID-19. The rearrangement links TRBV6-4 to TRBJ2-2; D possibly corresponds to TRBD1 (6 bases). The CDR3 coding sequence is TGTGCCAGCAGTCCAGGCAGGGGGAACACCGGGGAGCTGTTTTTT. Its translation is CASSPGRGNTGELFF.